This T cell receptor (beta chain) was sequenced during a study of blood T cell repertoires in COVID-19. Method: immunoSEQ multiplex PCR; TCRdb's copy keeps in-frame clones and lacks some. Of roughly 410,000 clones listed, 70% to 90% are singletons. Followed over time, Seattle patients had been enrolled while infection was active. CDR3 length: 13 residues. In germline, CDR1 is SNHLY, CDR2 FYNNEI. The trim removed 6 bases at V and 5 bases at J, leaving 4 bases unmatched. Sequenced input: peripheral blood. The J gene is TRBJ2-5, the V gene TRBV2; 9 bases are shared with TRBD1. The receptor was isolated from a woman in her fifties or sixties with COVID-19, enrolled during active disease. The CDR3 protein is CASRQGAWETQYF. Here the CDR3 DNA reads TGTGCCAGCAGACAGGGGGCGTGGGAGACCCAGTACTTC.